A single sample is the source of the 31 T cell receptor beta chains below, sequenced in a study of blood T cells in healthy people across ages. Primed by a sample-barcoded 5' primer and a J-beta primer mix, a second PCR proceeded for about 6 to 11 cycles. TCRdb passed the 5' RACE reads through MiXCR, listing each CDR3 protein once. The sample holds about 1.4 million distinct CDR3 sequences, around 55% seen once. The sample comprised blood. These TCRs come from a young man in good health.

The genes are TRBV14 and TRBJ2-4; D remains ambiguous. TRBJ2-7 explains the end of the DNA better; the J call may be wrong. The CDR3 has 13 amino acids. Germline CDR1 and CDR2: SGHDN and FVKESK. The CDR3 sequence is CASSQDMGNEQYF. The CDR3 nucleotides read TGTGCCAGCAGCCAAGATATGGGGAACGAGCAGTACTTC.

DNA for the CDR3: TGCAGTGAGCGGGGGGTTGGAGATACGCAGTATTTT. Translated, it gives CSERGVGDTQYF. The chain links TRBV20-1 to TRBJ2-3; 9 bases agree with TRBD2. CDR1 DFQATT and CDR2 SNEGSKA come from the germline V gene (reference sequence). The CDR3 has 12 amino acids. The V gene end was trimmed by 7 bases and the J gene end by 5 bases; junction bases not matched to a gene: 4.

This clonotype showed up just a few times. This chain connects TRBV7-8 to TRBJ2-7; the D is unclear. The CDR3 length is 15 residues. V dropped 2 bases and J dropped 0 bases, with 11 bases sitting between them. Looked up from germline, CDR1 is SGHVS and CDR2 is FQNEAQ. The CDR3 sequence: CASSLTPGFSYEQYF. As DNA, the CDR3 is TGTGCCAGCAGCTTAACCCCGGGCTTCTCCTACGAGCAGTACTTC.

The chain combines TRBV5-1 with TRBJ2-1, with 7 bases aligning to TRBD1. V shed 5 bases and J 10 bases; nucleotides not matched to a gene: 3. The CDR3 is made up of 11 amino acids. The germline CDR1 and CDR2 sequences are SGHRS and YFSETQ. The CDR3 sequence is CASRQTGEQFF. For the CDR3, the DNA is TGCGCCAGCAGGCAGACAGGGGAGCAGTTCTTC. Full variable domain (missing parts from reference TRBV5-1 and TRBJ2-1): KAGVTQTPRYLIKTRGQQVTLSCSPISGHRSVSWYQQTPGQGLQFLFEYFSETQRNKGNFPGRFSGRQFSNSRSEMNVSTLELGDSALYLCASRQTGEQFFGPGTRLTVL.

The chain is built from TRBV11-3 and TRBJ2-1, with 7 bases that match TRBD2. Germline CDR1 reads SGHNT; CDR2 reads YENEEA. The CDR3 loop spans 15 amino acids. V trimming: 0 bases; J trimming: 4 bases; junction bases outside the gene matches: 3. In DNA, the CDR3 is TGTGCCAGCAGCTTAGATAGGGACTATTACAATGAGCAGTTCTTC. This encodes CASSLDRDYYNEQFF.

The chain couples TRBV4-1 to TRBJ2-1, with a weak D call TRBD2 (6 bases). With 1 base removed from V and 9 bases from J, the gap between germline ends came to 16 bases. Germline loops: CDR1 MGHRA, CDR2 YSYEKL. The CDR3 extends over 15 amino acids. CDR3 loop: CASSQGLDLMSEQFF. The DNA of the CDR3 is TGCGCCAGCAGCCAAGGACTAGACCTGATGTCTGAGCAGTTCTTC.

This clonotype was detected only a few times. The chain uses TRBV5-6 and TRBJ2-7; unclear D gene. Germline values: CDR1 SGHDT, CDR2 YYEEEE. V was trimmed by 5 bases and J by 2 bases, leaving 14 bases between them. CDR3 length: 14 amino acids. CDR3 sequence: CASSPRLLAYEQYF. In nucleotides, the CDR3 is TGTGCCAGCAGTCCAAGACTCCTGGCCTACGAGCAGTACTTC. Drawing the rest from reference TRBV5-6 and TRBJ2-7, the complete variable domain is DAGVTQSPTHLIKTRGQQVTLRCSPKSGHDTVSWYQQALGQGPQFIFQYYEEEERQRGNFPDRFSGHQFPNYSSELNVNALLLGDSALYLCASSPRLLAYEQYFGPGTRLTVT.

CDR3 coding DNA: TGTGCCAGCAGGGGACAGGGGTCCACTACGAAGAAGTACTTC. It encodes CASRGQGSTTKKYF. The chain links TRBV7-9 to TRBJ2-5; TRBD1 aligns across 10 bases. Trimming at V came to 6 bases and at J to 12 bases, leaving 13 bases not matched to a gene. The CDR3 length is 14 residues. Germline V CDR1 and CDR2: SEHNR, FQNEAQ (reference sequence).

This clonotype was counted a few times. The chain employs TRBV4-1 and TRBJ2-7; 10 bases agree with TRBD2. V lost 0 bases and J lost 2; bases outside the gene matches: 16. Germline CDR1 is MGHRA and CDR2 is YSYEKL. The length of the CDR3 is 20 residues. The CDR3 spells CASSQDRGGSSGSWAYEQYF. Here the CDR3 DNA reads TGCGCCAGCAGCCAAGATCGGGGGGGGTCTAGCGGGAGCTGGGCCTACGAGCAGTACTTC.

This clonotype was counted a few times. The CDR3 region is CASSFGQREQYF. The DNA for the CDR3 is TGTGCCAGCAGCTTCGGACAGAGGGAGCAGTACTTC. The V call is TRBV7-9, the J call TRBJ2-7; D possibly corresponds to TRBD1 (6 bases). Germline-derived CDR1 and CDR2 are SEHNR and FQNEAQ (reference sequence). The V end was cut by 3 bases, the J end by 7 bases, with 10 bases between. The CDR3 loop spans 12 amino acids. The complete variable domain, with remaining parts taken from reference TRBV7-9 and TRBJ2-7, reads DTGVSQNPRHKITKRGQNVTFRCDPISEHNRLYWYRQTLGQGPEFLTYFQNEAQLEKSRLLSDRFSAERPKGSFSTLEIQRTEQGDSAMYLCASSFGQREQYFGPGTRLTVT.

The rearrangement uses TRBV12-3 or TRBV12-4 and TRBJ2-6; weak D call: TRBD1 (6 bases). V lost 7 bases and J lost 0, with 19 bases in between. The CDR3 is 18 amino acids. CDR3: CASKDQAGVSSGANVLTF. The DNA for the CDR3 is TGTGCCAGCAAGGACCAAGCAGGGGTGAGCTCTGGGGCCAACGTCCTGACTTTC.

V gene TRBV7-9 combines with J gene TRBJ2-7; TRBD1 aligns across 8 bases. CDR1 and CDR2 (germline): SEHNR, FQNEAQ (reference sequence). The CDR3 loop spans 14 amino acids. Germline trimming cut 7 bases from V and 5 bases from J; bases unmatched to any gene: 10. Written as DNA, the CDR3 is TGTGCCAGCAACACCGGGACAGGTGTGGACGAGCAGTACTTC. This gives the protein CASNTGTGVDEQYF.

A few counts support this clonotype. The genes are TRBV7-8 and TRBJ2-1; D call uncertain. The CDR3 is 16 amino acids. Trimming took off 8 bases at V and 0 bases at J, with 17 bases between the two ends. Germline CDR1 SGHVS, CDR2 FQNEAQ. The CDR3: CASRRASQSSYNEQFF. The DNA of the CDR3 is TGTGCCAGCCGACGAGCGAGCCAGAGCTCCTACAATGAGCAGTTCTTC.

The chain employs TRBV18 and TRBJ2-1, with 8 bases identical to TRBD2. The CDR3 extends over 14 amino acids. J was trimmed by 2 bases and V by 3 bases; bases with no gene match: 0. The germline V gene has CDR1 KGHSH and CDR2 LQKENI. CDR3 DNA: TGTGCCAGCTCACCTAGCGGGGCCTACAATGAGCAGTTCTTC. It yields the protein CASSPSGAYNEQFF.

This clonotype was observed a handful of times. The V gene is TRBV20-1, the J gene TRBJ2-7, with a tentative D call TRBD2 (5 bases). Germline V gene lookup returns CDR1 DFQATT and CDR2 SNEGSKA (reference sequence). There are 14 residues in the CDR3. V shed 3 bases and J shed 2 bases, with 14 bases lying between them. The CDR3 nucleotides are TGCAGTGCTAGTCTCAGGCAGCGGACCTACGAGCAGTACTTC. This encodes CSASLRQRTYEQYF.

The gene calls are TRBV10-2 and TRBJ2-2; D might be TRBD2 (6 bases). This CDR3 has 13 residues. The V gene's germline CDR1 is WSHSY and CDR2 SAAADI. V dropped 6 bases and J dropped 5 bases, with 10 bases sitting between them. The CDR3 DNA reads TGCGCCAGCAGCCCTAGCGAAACCGGGGAGCTGTTTTTT. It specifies CASSPSETGELFF.

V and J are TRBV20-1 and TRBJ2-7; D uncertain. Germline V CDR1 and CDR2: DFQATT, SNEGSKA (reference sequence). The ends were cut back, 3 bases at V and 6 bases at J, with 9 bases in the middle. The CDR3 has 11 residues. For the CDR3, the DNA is TGCAGTGCTAGCCGCAGCTGCGAGCAGTACTTC. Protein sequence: CSASRSCEQYF.

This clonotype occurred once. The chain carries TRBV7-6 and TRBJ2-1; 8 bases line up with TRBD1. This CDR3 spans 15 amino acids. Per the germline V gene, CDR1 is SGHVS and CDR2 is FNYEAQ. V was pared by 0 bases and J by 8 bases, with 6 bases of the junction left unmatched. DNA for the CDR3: TGTGCCAGCAGCTTAGCTTCACAGGGGGACCATGAGCAGTTCTTC. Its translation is CASSLASQGDHEQFF. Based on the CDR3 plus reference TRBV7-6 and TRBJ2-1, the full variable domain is GAGVSQSPRYKVTKRGQDVALRCDPISGHVSLYWYRQALGQGPEFLTYFNYEAQQDKSGLPNDRFSAERPEGSISTLTIQRTEQRDSAMYRCASSLASQGDHEQFFGPGTRLTVL.

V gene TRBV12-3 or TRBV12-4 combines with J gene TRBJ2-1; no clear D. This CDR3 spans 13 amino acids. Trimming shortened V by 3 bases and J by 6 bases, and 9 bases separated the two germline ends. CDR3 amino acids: CASSFLKGNEQFF. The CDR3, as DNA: TGTGCCAGCAGTTTCTTAAAAGGCAATGAGCAGTTCTTC.

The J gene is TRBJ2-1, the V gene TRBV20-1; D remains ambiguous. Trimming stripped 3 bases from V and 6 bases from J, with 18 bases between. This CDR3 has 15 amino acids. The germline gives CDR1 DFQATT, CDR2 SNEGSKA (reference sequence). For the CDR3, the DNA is TGCAGTGCTAGGGTCCTGGGCTCTCACGTCAATGAGCAGTTCTTC. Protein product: CSARVLGSHVNEQFF.

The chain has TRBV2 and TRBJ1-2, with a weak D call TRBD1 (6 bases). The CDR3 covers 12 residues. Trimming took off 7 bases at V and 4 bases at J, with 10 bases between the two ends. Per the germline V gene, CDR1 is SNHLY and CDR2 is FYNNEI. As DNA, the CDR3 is TGTGCCAGCAAACAGGGCCGCTATGGCTACACCTTC. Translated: CASKQGRYGYTF.

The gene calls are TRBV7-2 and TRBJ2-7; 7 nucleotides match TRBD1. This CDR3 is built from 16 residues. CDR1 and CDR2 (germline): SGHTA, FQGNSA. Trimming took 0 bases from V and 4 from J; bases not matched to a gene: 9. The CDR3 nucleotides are TGTGCCAGCAGCTTAGCTAGTACACAGGGGCTATACGAGCAGTACTTC. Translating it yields CASSLASTQGLYEQYF.

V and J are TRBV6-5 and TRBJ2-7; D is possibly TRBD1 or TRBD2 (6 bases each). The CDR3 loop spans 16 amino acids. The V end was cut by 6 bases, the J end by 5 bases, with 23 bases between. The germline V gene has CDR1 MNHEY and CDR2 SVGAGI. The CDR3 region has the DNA TGTGCCAGCAGACTAACGGAGGGACAAGCACTCCACGAGCAGTACTTC. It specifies CASRLTEGQALHEQYF.

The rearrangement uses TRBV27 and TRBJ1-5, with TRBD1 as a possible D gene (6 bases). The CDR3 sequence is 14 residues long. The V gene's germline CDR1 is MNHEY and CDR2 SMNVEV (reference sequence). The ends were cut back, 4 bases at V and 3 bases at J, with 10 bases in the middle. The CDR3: CASSSRGTNQPQHF. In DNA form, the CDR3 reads TGTGCCAGCAGTTCCAGGGGAACCAATCAGCCCCAGCATTTT.

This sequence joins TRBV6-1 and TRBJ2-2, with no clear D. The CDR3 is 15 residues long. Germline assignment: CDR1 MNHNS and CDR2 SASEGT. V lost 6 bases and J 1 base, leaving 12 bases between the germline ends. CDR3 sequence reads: CASSLRRLNTGELFF. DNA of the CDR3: TGTGCCAGCAGCCTTAGACGGCTGAACACCGGGGAGCTGTTTTTT.

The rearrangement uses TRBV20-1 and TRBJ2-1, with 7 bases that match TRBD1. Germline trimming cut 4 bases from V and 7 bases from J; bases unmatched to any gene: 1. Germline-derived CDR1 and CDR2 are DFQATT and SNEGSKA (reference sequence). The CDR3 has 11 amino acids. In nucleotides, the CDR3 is TGCAGTGCTACACAGGGGAATGAGCAGTTCTTC. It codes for CSATQGNEQFF.

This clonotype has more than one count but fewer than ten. Here the CDR3 reads CSVGPAHNYGYTF. CDR3 DNA sequence: TGCAGCGTGGGGCCAGCCCATAACTATGGCTACACCTTC. This rearrangement joins TRBV29-1 to TRBJ1-2, with D perhaps matching TRBD1 (5 bases). CDR3 length: 13 residues. Germline loops: CDR1 SQVTM, CDR2 ANQGSEA. The V and J ends lost 6 bases and 1 base respectively, with 12 bases between them.

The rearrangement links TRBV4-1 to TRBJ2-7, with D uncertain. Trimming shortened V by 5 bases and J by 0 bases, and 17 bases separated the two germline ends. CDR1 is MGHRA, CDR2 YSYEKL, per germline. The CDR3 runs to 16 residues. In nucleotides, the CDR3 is TGCGCCAGCAGCGTCCGCTTAGCAGATAGCTCCTACGAGCAGTACTTC. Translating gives CASSVRLADSSYEQYF.

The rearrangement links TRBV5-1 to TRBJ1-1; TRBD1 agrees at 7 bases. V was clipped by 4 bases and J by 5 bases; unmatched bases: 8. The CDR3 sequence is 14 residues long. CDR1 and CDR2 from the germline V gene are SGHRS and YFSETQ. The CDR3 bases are TGCGCCAGCAGCGACCAGACAGGGCGGACTGAAGCTTTCTTT. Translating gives CASSDQTGRTEAFF.

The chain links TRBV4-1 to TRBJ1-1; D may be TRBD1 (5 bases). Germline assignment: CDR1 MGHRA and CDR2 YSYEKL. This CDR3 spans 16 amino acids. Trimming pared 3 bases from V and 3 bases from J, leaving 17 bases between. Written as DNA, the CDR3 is TGCGCCAGCAGCCACGAAGGGACTCTGTCTGACACTGAAGCTTTCTTT. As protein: CASSHEGTLSDTEAFF.

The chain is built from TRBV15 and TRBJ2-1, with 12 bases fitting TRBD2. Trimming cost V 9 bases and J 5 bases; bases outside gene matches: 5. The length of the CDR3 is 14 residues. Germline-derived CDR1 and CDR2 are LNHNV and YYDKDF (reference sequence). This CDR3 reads CATLLAGGNNEQFF. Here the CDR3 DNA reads TGTGCCACACTGCTAGCGGGAGGGAACAATGAGCAGTTCTTC. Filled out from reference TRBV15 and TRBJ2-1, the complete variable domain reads DAMVIQNPRYQVTQFGKPVTLSCSQTLNHNVMYWYQQKSSQAPKLLFHYYDKDFNNEADTPDNFQSRRPNTSFCFLDIRSPGLGDTAMYLCATLLAGGNNEQFFGPGTRLTVL.